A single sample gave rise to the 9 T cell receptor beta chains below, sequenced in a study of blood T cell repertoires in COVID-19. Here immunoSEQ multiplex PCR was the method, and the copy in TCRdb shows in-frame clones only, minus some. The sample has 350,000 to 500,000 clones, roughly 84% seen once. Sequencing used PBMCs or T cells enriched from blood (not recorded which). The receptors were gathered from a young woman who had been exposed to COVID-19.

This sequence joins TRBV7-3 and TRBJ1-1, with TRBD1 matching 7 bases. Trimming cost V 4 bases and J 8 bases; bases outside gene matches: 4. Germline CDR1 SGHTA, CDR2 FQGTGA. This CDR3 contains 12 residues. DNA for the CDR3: TGTGCCAGCAGCTCACAGGGGTCGGAAGCTTTCTTT. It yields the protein CASSSQGSEAFF.

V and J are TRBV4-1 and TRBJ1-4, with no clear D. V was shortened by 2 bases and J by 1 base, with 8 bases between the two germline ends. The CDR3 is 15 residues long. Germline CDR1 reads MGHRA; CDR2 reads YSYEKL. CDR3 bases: TGCGCCAGCAGCCAATTCGCCGGAACTAATGAAAAACTGTTTTTT. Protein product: CASSQFAGTNEKLFF.

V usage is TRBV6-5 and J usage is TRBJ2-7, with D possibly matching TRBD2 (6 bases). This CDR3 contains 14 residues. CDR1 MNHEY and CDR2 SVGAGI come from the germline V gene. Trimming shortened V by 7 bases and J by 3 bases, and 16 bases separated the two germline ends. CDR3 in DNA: TGTGCCAGCATTAGAGGAGGGCCTATCTACGAGCAGTACTTC. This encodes CASIRGGPIYEQYF.

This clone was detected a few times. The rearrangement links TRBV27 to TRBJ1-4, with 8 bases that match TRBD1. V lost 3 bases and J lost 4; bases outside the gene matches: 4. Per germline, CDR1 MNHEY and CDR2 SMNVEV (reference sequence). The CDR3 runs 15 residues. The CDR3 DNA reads TGTGCCAGCAGTTTTGCGGACAGGGTTAATGAAAAACTGTTTTTT. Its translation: CASSFADRVNEKLFF. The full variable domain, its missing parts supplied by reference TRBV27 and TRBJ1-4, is EAQVTQNPRYLITVTGKKLTVTCSQNMNHEYMSWYRQDPGLGLRQIYYSMNVEVTDKGDVPEGYKVSRKEKRNFPLILESPSPNQTSLYFCASSFADRVNEKLFFGSGTQLSVL.

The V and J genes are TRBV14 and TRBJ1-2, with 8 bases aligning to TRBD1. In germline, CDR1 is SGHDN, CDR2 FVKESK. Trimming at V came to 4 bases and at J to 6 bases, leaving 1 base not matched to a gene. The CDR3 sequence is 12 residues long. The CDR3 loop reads CASSPGGNGYTF. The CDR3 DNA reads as TGTGCCAGCAGCCCAGGGGGCAATGGCTACACCTTC. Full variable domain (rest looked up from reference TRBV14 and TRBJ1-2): EAGVTQFPSHSVIEKGQTVTLRCDPISGHDNLYWYRRVMGKEIKFLLHFVKESKQDESGMPNNRFLAERTGGTYSTLKVQPAELEDSGVYFCASSPGGNGYTFGSGTRLTVV.

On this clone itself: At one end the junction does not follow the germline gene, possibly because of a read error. The CDR3 is CASSDPGQGLKLAF. Written as DNA, the CDR3 is TGTGCCAGCAGTGACCCCGGACAGGGGTTGAAGCTCGCCTTT. J is TRBJ1-1 and V is TRBV6-4; TRBD1 matches at 9 bases. This CDR3 is built from 14 residues. Germline values: CDR1 MRHNA, CDR2 SNTAGT.

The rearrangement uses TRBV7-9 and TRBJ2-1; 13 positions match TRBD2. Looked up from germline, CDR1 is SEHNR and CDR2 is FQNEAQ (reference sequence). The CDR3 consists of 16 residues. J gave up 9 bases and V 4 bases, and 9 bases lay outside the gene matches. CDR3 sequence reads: CASSSGLAGVDREQFF. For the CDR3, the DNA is TGTGCCAGCAGCTCAGGACTAGCGGGAGTGGATCGTGAGCAGTTCTTC.

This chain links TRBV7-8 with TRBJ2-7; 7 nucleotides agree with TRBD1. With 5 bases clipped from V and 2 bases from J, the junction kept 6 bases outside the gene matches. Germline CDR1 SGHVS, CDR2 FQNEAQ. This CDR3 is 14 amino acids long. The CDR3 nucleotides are TGTGCCAGCAGCCTAAGGGACAGTCCCTACGAGCAGTACTTC. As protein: CASSLRDSPYEQYF.

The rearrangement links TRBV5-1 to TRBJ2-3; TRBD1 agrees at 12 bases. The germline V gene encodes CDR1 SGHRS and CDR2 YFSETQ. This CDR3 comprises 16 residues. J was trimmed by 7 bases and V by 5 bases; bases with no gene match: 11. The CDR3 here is CASSLLGQGAINTQYF. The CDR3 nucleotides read TGCGCCAGCAGTTTACTGGGACAGGGGGCGATAAATACGCAGTATTTT.